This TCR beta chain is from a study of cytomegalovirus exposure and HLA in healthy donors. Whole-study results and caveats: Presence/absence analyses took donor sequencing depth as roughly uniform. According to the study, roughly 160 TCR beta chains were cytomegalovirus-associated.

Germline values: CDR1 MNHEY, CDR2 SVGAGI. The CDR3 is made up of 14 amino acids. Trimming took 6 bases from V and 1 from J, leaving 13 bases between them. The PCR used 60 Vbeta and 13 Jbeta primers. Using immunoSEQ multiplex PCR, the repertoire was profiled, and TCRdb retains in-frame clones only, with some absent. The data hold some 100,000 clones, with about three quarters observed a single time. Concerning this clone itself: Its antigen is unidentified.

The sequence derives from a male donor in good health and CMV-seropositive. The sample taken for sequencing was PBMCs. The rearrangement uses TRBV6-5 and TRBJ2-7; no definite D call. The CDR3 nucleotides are TGTGCCAGCAGCCGTACCCTGACATCCTACGAGCAGTACTTC. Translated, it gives CASSRTLTSYEQYF.